The entry below describes one TCR beta chain. The sample comes from a study of blood T cell repertoires in COVID-19. The trim removed 6 bases at V and 2 bases at J, leaving 4 bases unmatched. CDR3 length: 14 residues. CDR1 and CDR2 from the germline V gene are SNHLY and FYNNEI. Generated by immunoSEQ multiplex PCR, the TCRdb table keeps only in-frame clones and is missing some. The sample consists of a few hundred thousand clones, approximately 86% of them appearing once. Material for sequencing was PBMCs or T cells enriched from blood (not recorded which). The receptor's source is a middle-aged woman with acute COVID-19. The V gene is TRBV2, the J gene TRBJ1-2; 9 bases are a match to TRBD1. CDR3 sequence reads: CASRGQGTNYGYTF. The DNA of the CDR3 is TGTGCCAGCAGGGGACAGGGAACCAACTATGGCTACACCTTC.